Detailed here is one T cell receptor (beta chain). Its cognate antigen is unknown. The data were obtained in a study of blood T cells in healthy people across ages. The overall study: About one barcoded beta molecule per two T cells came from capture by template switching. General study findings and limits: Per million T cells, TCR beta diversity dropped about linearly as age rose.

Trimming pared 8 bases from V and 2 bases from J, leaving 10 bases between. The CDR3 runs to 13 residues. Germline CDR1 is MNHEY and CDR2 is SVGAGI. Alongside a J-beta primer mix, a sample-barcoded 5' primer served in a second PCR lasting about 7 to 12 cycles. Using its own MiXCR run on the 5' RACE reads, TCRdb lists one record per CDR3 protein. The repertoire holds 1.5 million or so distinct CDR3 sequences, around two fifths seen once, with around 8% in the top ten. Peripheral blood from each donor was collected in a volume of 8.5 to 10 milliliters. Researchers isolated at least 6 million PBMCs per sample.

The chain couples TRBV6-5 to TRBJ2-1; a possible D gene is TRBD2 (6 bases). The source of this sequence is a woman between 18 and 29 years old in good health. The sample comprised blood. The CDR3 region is CASGGGPYNEQFF. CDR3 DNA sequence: TGTGCCAGCGGCGGAGGGCCCTACAATGAGCAGTTCTTC.